The clone carrying this T cell receptor (beta chain) was seen only a few times. What it binds is not known. A J-beta primer mix and a sample-barcoded 5' primer were used in a second PCR of roughly 6 to 11 cycles. One entry per CDR3 protein results from TCRdb running MiXCR on the 5' RACE reads. The sample lists about 570,000 distinct CDR3 sequences; 27% were seen once. The entry originates in a study of blood T cells in healthy people across ages. Study as a whole: Using template switching, researchers captured about one barcoded beta molecule for each two T cells. Regarding the study as a whole: Samples with more naive T cells showed higher observed beta diversity. When one million T cells were used, diversity estimates were thought to be underestimates.

The donors, all healthy, were Caucasians living in Russia, aged 6 to 90. This TCR was recovered from a woman aged 70-85 years in good health. The source material was blood.

The CDR3 nucleotides read TGTGCCAGCAGCTCGAACCCGGGGGCCAAAAACATTCAGTACTTC. It codes for CASSSNPGAKNIQYF. V usage is TRBV7-8 and J usage is TRBJ2-4; tentative D call: TRBD2 (5 bases). Germline V gene data show CDR1 as SGHVS and CDR2 as FQNEAQ. With 4 bases removed from V and 1 base from J, the gap between germline ends came to 11 bases. The CDR3 contains 15 residues. Full variable domain (remainder filled in from reference TRBV7-8 and TRBJ2-4): GAGVSQSPRYKVAKRGQDVALRCDPISGHVSLFWYQQALGQGPEFLTYFQNEAQLDKSGLPSDRFFAERPEGSVSTLKIQRTQQEDSAVYLCASSSNPGAKNIQYFGAGTRLSVL.